What follows describes a single T cell receptor beta chain. These data originate in a study of control samples from healthy donors and cancer patients. V lost 2 bases, J lost 8 bases, and 12 bases lay in between. This CDR3 has 14 residues. The germline V gene has CDR1 SGHTA and CDR2 FQGNSA. The table came from immunoSEQ multiplex PCR; TCRdb's copy has only in-frame clones and leaves some out. The sample carries about 150,000 clones, 85% to 90% recorded once. The sequence was collected from a man aged 18 to 30 in good health. The specimen sequenced was blood. The V gene is TRBV7-2, the J gene TRBJ1-4; tentative D call: TRBD1 (6 bases). The CDR3 DNA reads as TGTGCCAGCAGCTTAACGGGGGCTCGGGAAAAACTGTTTTTT. This codes for CASSLTGAREKLFF. Full variable domain (outside the CDR3, taken from reference TRBV7-2 and TRBJ1-4): GAGVSQSPSNKVTEKGKDVELRCDPISGHTALYWYRQSLGQGLEFLIYFQGNSAPDKSGLPSDRFSAERTGGSVSTLTIQRTQQEDSAVYLCASSLTGAREKLFFGSGTQLSVL.